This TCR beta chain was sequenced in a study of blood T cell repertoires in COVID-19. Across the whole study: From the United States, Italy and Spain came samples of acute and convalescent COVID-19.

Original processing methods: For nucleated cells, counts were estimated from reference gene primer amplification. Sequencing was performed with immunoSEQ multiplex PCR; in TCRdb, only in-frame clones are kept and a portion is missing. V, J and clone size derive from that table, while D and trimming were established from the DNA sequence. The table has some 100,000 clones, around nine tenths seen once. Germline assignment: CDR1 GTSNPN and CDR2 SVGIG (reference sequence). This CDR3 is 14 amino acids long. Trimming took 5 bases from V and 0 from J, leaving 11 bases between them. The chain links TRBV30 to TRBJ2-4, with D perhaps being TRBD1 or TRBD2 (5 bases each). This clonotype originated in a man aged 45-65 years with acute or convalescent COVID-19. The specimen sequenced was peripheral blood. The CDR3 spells CAWGTGIAKNIQYF. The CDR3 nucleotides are TGTGCCTGGGGGACGGGGATAGCCAAAAACATTCAGTACTTC.